A selection of T cell receptor beta chains follows, all from one sample in a study of CD8 T cells in ankylosing spondylitis. MiXCR, applied by TCRdb to the 5' RACE reads, yields one record per CDR3 protein. The sample yields about 31,000 distinct CDR3 sequences, about 7.2% seen once. Specimen: blood, either unsorted or a sorted T cell fraction (not recorded which). The source is a male donor with ankylosing spondylitis or in good health (not recorded which). The CDR3 runs from the conserved cysteine through the conserved F or W. Each record gives: D gene, V gene, clone size, J gene, CDR3 protein, CDR3 DNA. A D gene is named only where the DNA matches it firmly. Size is stated for part of the rows, as once, few or many counts, or as a class when the clone is expanded.

D gene: .
V gene: TRBV6-6
clone size: many
J gene: TRBJ1-5
CDR3 protein: CASSYSNPVQPQHF
CDR3 DNA: TGTGCCAGCAGTTACTCAAATCCGGTTCAGCCCCAGCATTTT

D gene: .
V gene: TRBV27
clone size: many
J gene: TRBJ1-3
CDR3 protein: CASSSTGSLNTIYF
CDR3 DNA: TGTGCCAGCAGTTCCACAGGGTCTCTGAACACCATATATTTT

D gene: TRBD1
V gene: TRBV20-1
clone size: .
J gene: TRBJ1-5
CDR3 protein: CSARDLRQGASQPQHF
CDR3 DNA: TGCAGTGCTAGAGACCTAAGACAGGGGGCGAGTCAGCCCCAGCATTTT

D gene: .
V gene: TRBV10-2
clone size: many
J gene: TRBJ2-7
CDR3 protein: CASSELGGRVEQYF
CDR3 DNA: TGCGCCAGCAGTGAGTTAGGGGGGAGGGTAGAGCAGTACTTC

D gene: .
V gene: TRBV12-3/TRBV12-4
clone size: many
J gene: TRBJ1-1
CDR3 protein: CASYTMLPNTEAFF
CDR3 DNA: TGTGCCAGCTATACAATGTTGCCGAACACTGAAGCTTTCTTT

D gene: .
V gene: TRBV27
clone size: many
J gene: TRBJ2-1
CDR3 protein: CASNALLGASEQFF
CDR3 DNA: TGTGCCAGCAACGCCCTCCTAGGGGCAAGTGAGCAGTTCTTC

D gene: .
V gene: TRBV7-8
clone size: many
J gene: TRBJ1-5
CDR3 protein: CASSSLHGAWDQPQHF
CDR3 DNA: TGTGCCAGCAGCTCCCTCCACGGTGCCTGGGACCAGCCCCAGCATTTT

D gene: .
V gene: TRBV12-3/TRBV12-4
clone size: medium-sized
J gene: TRBJ2-1
CDR3 protein: CASSSVEQFF
CDR3 DNA: TGTGCCAGCAGTTCGGTAGAGCAGTTCTTC

D gene: .
V gene: TRBV20-1
clone size: many
J gene: TRBJ2-1
CDR3 protein: CSARTELGYNEQFF
CDR3 DNA: TGCAGTGCACGGACAGAGTTAGGATACAATGAGCAGTTCTTC

D gene: .
V gene: TRBV20-1
clone size: many
J gene: TRBJ1-4
CDR3 protein: CSARDDADSWNEKLFF
CDR3 DNA: TGCAGTGCTAGAGATGACGCGGACAGCTGGAATGAAAAACTGTTTTTT

D gene: TRBD1
V gene: TRBV10-1
clone size: few
J gene: TRBJ2-1
CDR3 protein: CATPNRDRGFDEQFF
CDR3 DNA: TGCGCCACCCCCAACCGGGACAGGGGTTTCGATGAGCAGTTCTTC

D gene: .
V gene: TRBV12-3/TRBV12-4
clone size: many
J gene: TRBJ2-7
CDR3 protein: CASSLNLLGTYEQYF
CDR3 DNA: TGTGCCAGCAGTTTAAACCTACTTGGGACATACGAGCAGTACTTC

D gene: TRBD1
V gene: TRBV20-1
clone size: .
J gene: TRBJ2-1
CDR3 protein: CSARAGTGRNNEQFF
CDR3 DNA: TGCAGTGCTAGGGCCGGGACAGGGAGAAACAATGAGCAGTTCTTC

D gene: .
V gene: TRBV5-1
clone size: many
J gene: TRBJ2-2
CDR3 protein: CASSFQQGPNTGELFF
CDR3 DNA: TGCGCCAGCAGCTTTCAACAGGGACCCAACACCGGGGAGCTGTTTTTT

D gene: .
V gene: TRBV12-3/TRBV12-4
clone size: .
J gene: TRBJ2-7
CDR3 protein: CASSSSTSWKGFEQYF
CDR3 DNA: TGTGCCAGCAGTTCCTCTACTAGCTGGAAAGGTTTCGAGCAGTACTTC

D gene: TRBD1
V gene: TRBV28
clone size: few
J gene: TRBJ2-5
CDR3 protein: CASSSGDRETQYF
CDR3 DNA: TGTGCCAGCAGTTCCGGGGACAGGGAGACCCAGTACTTC

D gene: .
V gene: TRBV3-2
clone size: many
J gene: TRBJ1-4
CDR3 protein: CASSQFRDPERGNEKLFF
CDR3 DNA: TGTGCCAGCAGCCAATTCCGAGACCCAGAAAGGGGTAATGAAAAACTGTTTTTT

D gene: .
V gene: TRBV12-3/TRBV12-4
clone size: many
J gene: TRBJ2-7
CDR3 protein: CASSLGEGGEQYF
CDR3 DNA: TGTGCCAGCAGTTTGGGTGAGGGCGGCGAGCAGTACTTC

D gene: .
V gene: TRBV5-1
clone size: .
J gene: TRBJ2-7
CDR3 protein: CASSGGTLSYEQYF
CDR3 DNA: TGCGCCAGCAGCGGCGGGACTCTCTCCTACGAGCAGTACTTC

D gene: .
V gene: TRBV7-2
clone size: .
J gene: TRBJ2-4
CDR3 protein: CASSRGPIKNIQYF
CDR3 DNA: TGTGCCAGCAGCCGAGGGCCAATCAAAAACATTCAGTACTTC

D gene: TRBD1
V gene: TRBV20-1
clone size: many
J gene: TRBJ1-2
CDR3 protein: CSAPQGQPNYGYTF
CDR3 DNA: TGCAGTGCTCCGCAGGGACAGCCTAACTATGGCTACACCTTC

D gene: TRBD2
V gene: TRBV12-3/TRBV12-4
clone size: many
J gene: TRBJ2-1
CDR3 protein: CASSLGTSGASYNEQFF
CDR3 DNA: TGTGCCAGCAGCCTGGGGACTAGCGGGGCCTCCTACAATGAGCAGTTCTTC

D gene: .
V gene: TRBV12-3/TRBV12-4
clone size: many
J gene: TRBJ2-1
CDR3 protein: CASSLGFADNEQFF
CDR3 DNA: TGTGCCAGCAGTTTAGGGTTCGCCGACAATGAGCAGTTCTTC

D gene: TRBD1
V gene: TRBV14
clone size: many
J gene: TRBJ2-7
CDR3 protein: CASSQGWDSSYEQYF
CDR3 DNA: TGTGCCAGCAGCCAAGGATGGGACAGCTCCTACGAGCAGTACTTC

D gene: .
V gene: TRBV5-1
clone size: few
J gene: TRBJ2-3
CDR3 protein: CASGVDSGSTDTQYF
CDR3 DNA: TGCGCCAGCGGCGTCGACAGCGGGAGCACAGATACGCAGTATTTT

D gene: .
V gene: TRBV15
clone size: many
J gene: TRBJ2-3
CDR3 protein: CATSRGEDTDTQYF
CDR3 DNA: TGTGCCACCAGCAGAGGGGAAGACACAGATACGCAGTATTTT

D gene: .
V gene: TRBV20-1
clone size: many
J gene: TRBJ2-1
CDR3 protein: CSANPLEIQAYNEQFF
CDR3 DNA: TGCAGTGCCAATCCCCTGGAAATCCAAGCCTACAATGAGCAGTTCTTC

D gene: .
V gene: TRBV3-1
clone size: many
J gene: TRBJ2-1
CDR3 protein: CASSRAGPNEQFF
CDR3 DNA: TGTGCCAGCAGCCGCGCAGGCCCCAATGAGCAGTTCTTC

D gene: .
V gene: TRBV7-3
clone size: many
J gene: TRBJ2-1
CDR3 protein: CASSLNRVGSYNEQFF
CDR3 DNA: TGTGCCAGCAGCTTAAACAGGGTGGGGTCCTACAATGAGCAGTTCTTC

D gene: TRBD2
V gene: TRBV5-1
clone size: many
J gene: TRBJ2-7
CDR3 protein: CASSLEASGISYEQYF
CDR3 DNA: TGCGCCAGCAGCCTGGAGGCTAGCGGGATCTCCTACGAGCAGTACTTC

D gene: .
V gene: TRBV5-1
clone size: many
J gene: TRBJ2-1
CDR3 protein: CASSWTDRSYNEQFF
CDR3 DNA: TGCGCCAGCAGTTGGACAGACCGCTCCTACAATGAGCAGTTCTTC

D gene: TRBD1
V gene: TRBV29-1
clone size: many
J gene: TRBJ1-1
CDR3 protein: CSVAGQGETEAFF
CDR3 DNA: TGCAGCGTCGCGGGACAGGGAGAGACTGAAGCTTTCTTT

D gene: .
V gene: TRBV29-1
clone size: many
J gene: TRBJ1-1
CDR3 protein: CSARREGANTEAFF
CDR3 DNA: TGCAGCGCACGCAGGGAAGGGGCGAACACTGAAGCTTTCTTT

D gene: .
V gene: TRBV12-3/TRBV12-4
clone size: medium-sized
J gene: TRBJ1-1
CDR3 protein: CASSSGVGTEAFF
CDR3 DNA: TGTGCCAGCAGTTCAGGGGTGGGCACTGAAGCTTTCTTT

D gene: TRBD1
V gene: TRBV12-3/TRBV12-4
clone size: many
J gene: TRBJ1-2
CDR3 protein: CASSPDRGRNYGYTF
CDR3 DNA: TGTGCCAGCAGTCCGGACAGGGGGCGCAACTATGGCTACACCTTC

D gene: .
V gene: TRBV2
clone size: .
J gene: TRBJ1-5
CDR3 protein: CASTIQGDQPQHF
CDR3 DNA: TGTGCCAGCACTATACAGGGAGATCAGCCCCAGCATTTT

D gene: .
V gene: TRBV4-2
clone size: many
J gene: TRBJ2-1
CDR3 protein: CASSQDTAEYNEQFF
CDR3 DNA: TGTGCCAGCAGCCAAGATACGGCGGAGTACAATGAGCAGTTCTTC

D gene: .
V gene: TRBV24-1
clone size: many
J gene: TRBJ2-1
CDR3 protein: CATSDPVGAGGAINEQFF
CDR3 DNA: TGTGCCACCAGTGATCCAGTGGGGGCTGGGGGGGCCATCAATGAGCAGTTCTTC

D gene: .
V gene: TRBV5-1
clone size: many
J gene: TRBJ1-2
CDR3 protein: CASRPTGLGYTF
CDR3 DNA: TGCGCCAGCAGACCCACAGGGCTTGGCTACACCTTC

D gene: TRBD2
V gene: TRBV2
clone size: many
J gene: TRBJ2-1
CDR3 protein: CASRTSGHNEQFF
CDR3 DNA: TGTGCCAGCAGGACTAGCGGGCACAATGAGCAGTTCTTC

D gene: TRBD1
V gene: TRBV7-9
clone size: many
J gene: TRBJ1-4
CDR3 protein: CASSLAGTGFNEKLFF
CDR3 DNA: TGTGCCAGCAGCTTGGCCGGGACAGGTTTCAATGAAAAACTGTTTTTT

D gene: TRBD1
V gene: TRBV27
clone size: .
J gene: TRBJ2-7
CDR3 protein: CASRTGMTTKQYF
CDR3 DNA: TGTGCCAGCAGGACAGGGATGACTACGAAGCAGTACTTC

D gene: .
V gene: TRBV12-3/TRBV12-4
clone size: many
J gene: TRBJ2-7
CDR3 protein: CASSFGVNEQYF
CDR3 DNA: TGTGCCAGCAGTTTTGGGGTTAACGAGCAGTACTTC

D gene: .
V gene: TRBV9
clone size: many
J gene: TRBJ2-7
CDR3 protein: CASSAEGLAGEQYF
CDR3 DNA: TGTGCCAGCAGCGCCGAGGGCCTAGCAGGCGAGCAGTACTTC

D gene: TRBD2
V gene: TRBV12-3/TRBV12-4
clone size: many
J gene: TRBJ2-5
CDR3 protein: CASRLAGRWETQYF
CDR3 DNA: TGTGCCAGCAGACTAGCGGGAAGATGGGAGACCCAGTACTTC

D gene: .
V gene: TRBV20-1
clone size: medium-sized
J gene: TRBJ2-3
CDR3 protein: CSARVVDTDTQYF
CDR3 DNA: TGCAGTGCTAGAGTGGTAGACACAGATACGCAGTATTTT

D gene: TRBD1
V gene: TRBV6-6
clone size: many
J gene: TRBJ2-3
CDR3 protein: CASSRQTGETQYF
CDR3 DNA: TGTGCCAGCAGTCGACAGACAGGGGAGACGCAGTATTTT

D gene: .
V gene: TRBV6-6
clone size: many
J gene: TRBJ2-5
CDR3 protein: CASSQTTQETQYF
CDR3 DNA: TGTGCCAGCAGTCAAACTACCCAAGAGACCCAGTACTTC

D gene: TRBD2
V gene: TRBV20-1
clone size: many
J gene: TRBJ2-3
CDR3 protein: CSATSGSTDTQYF
CDR3 DNA: TGCAGTGCTACTAGCGGGAGCACAGATACGCAGTATTTT

D gene: TRBD1
V gene: TRBV10-3
clone size: many
J gene: TRBJ1-3
CDR3 protein: CALATGQSSGNTIYF
CDR3 DNA: TGTGCCTTAGCGACAGGGCAGAGCTCTGGAAACACCATATATTTT

D gene: TRBD1
V gene: TRBV2
clone size: many
J gene: TRBJ2-7
CDR3 protein: CASSGRDRGSYEQYF
CDR3 DNA: TGTGCCAGCAGTGGTCGGGACAGGGGTTCCTACGAGCAGTACTTC

D gene: TRBD2
V gene: TRBV6-1
clone size: medium-sized
J gene: TRBJ2-7
CDR3 protein: CASSRTSGSYEQYF
CDR3 DNA: TGTGCCAGCAGTCGGACTAGCGGGAGCTACGAGCAGTACTTC

D gene: TRBD1
V gene: TRBV27
clone size: .
J gene: TRBJ2-7
CDR3 protein: CASSPLPGQVTYEQYF
CDR3 DNA: TGTGCCAGCAGCCCCCTCCCGGGACAGGTTACCTACGAGCAGTACTTC

D gene: .
V gene: TRBV15
clone size: many
J gene: TRBJ2-3
CDR3 protein: CATSSGGQNTDTQYF
CDR3 DNA: TGTGCCACCAGCAGTGGAGGACAGAACACAGATACGCAGTATTTT

D gene: .
V gene: TRBV7-2
clone size: .
J gene: TRBJ2-5
CDR3 protein: CASSLVRGQQETQYF
CDR3 DNA: TGTGCCAGCAGCTTAGTTAGGGGCCAGCAAGAGACCCAGTACTTC

D gene: TRBD1
V gene: TRBV27
clone size: many
J gene: TRBJ2-2
CDR3 protein: CASRLLDREELFF
CDR3 DNA: TGTGCCAGCCGGCTTCTCGACAGGGAGGAGCTGTTTTTT

D gene: .
V gene: TRBV20-1
clone size: many
J gene: TRBJ2-7
CDR3 protein: CSASAEVYEQYF
CDR3 DNA: TGCAGTGCATCAGCGGAAGTTTACGAGCAGTACTTC

D gene: TRBD2
V gene: TRBV7-2
clone size: few
J gene: TRBJ2-1
CDR3 protein: CASSFSGRVWNEQFF
CDR3 DNA: TGTGCCAGCAGCTTCAGCGGGAGGGTTTGGAATGAGCAGTTCTTC